This is a list of T cell receptor beta chains from one sample in a study of blood T cells in healthy people across ages. TCRdb used MiXCR to reprocess the 5' RACE reads, holding one entry per CDR3 protein. Of more than 600,000 distinct CDR3 sequences in the sample, around 25% were seen once. The same specimen was also included in a second study, on T cells of mothers and their children.

Sequenced sample: blood. These receptors all come from a boy younger than 18 in good health. Both conserved end residues are part of each CDR3. D genes are given only for firm matches. Clone size is given for some rows only: seen once, a few or many times, or a class if the clone is expanded.

>few|13|TRBV29-1|-|TRBJ2-1
CSVGKIHNNEQFF
TGCAGCGTTGGGAAAATACATAACAATGAGCAGTTCTTC
>-|13|TRBV28|-|TRBJ2-1
CANSFVPYNEQFF
TGTGCCAACAGTTTCGTCCCGTACAATGAGCAGTTCTTC
>-|12|TRBV27|-|TRBJ2-1
CASRISQNEQFF
TGTGCCAGCAGGATTAGTCAGAATGAGCAGTTCTTC
>-|21|TRBV7-6|TRBD2|TRBJ2-2
CASSLVIIELATSANTGELFF
TGTGCCAGCAGCTTAGTAATTATTGAACTAGCGACGAGCGCGAACACCGGGGAGCTGTTTTTT
>many|14|TRBV5-1|-|TRBJ2-7
CASVGLPLSYEQYF
TGCGCCAGCGTCGGCCTACCGCTTTCCTACGAGCAGTACTTC
>-|13|TRBV7-9|-|TRBJ2-1
CASSLTGSNEQFF
TGTGCCAGCAGCTTAACCGGGAGCAATGAGCAGTTCTTC
>few|19|TRBV15|TRBD2|TRBJ2-5
CATSRDLAGVTAGGETQYF
TGTGCCACCAGCAGAGATTTAGCGGGAGTGACAGCGGGGGGGGAGACCCAGTACTTC
>many|15|TRBV7-9|TRBD1|TRBJ2-1
CASTTGTGFGGEQFF
TGTGCCAGCACCACCGGGACAGGGTTTGGTGGGGAGCAGTTCTTC
>-|15|TRBV19|-|TRBJ1-2
CASTTNWVLLYGYTF
TGTGCCAGTACCACCAATTGGGTCTTGCTCTATGGCTACACCTTC
>-|15|TRBV20-1|TRBD2|TRBJ2-2
CSASRLAGRIGELFF
TGCAGTGCTAGTAGGCTAGCGGGAAGGATCGGGGAGCTGTTTTTT
>-|14|TRBV10-3|TRBD1|TRBJ2-7
CAIRQTGVDYEQYF
TGTGCCATCAGACAAACAGGGGTGGACTACGAGCAGTACTTC
>-|13|TRBV6-1|-|TRBJ1-2
CASSEDRYYGYTF
TGTGCCAGCAGTGAAGACAGGTACTATGGCTACACCTTC
>-|17|TRBV6-1|-|TRBJ1-3
CASSTPLDLLSGNTIYF
TGTGCCAGCAGCACACCCCTCGATCTACTCTCTGGAAACACCATATATTTT
>once|14|TRBV9|-|TRBJ2-7
CASSEGHLPHEQYF
TGTGCCAGCAGCGAGGGACATCTCCCCCACGAGCAGTACTTC
>-|17|TRBV4-1|TRBD2|TRBJ2-3
CASSQGGLAPLLHTQYF
TGCGCCAGCAGCCAAGGGGGACTAGCGCCCCTCCTTCATACGCAGTATTTT
>-|18|TRBV4-3|TRBD2|TRBJ2-1
CASSQDAGYPPGGNEQFF
TGCGCCAGCAGCCAAGATGCGGGCTATCCCCCGGGGGGTAATGAGCAGTTCTTC
>few|16|TRBV4-1|-|TRBJ1-1
CASSISVDSMNTEAFF
TGCGCCAGCAGCATTAGTGTTGACAGCATGAACACTGAAGCTTTCTTT
>-|12|TRBV2|-|TRBJ1-4
CASRRRAGKLFF
TGTGCCAGCAGGAGACGAGCCGGAAAACTGTTTTTT
>-|13|TRBV20-1|-|TRBJ1-1
CSAGGGEGTEAFF
TGCAGTGCCGGGGGCGGGGAGGGCACTGAAGCTTTCTTT
>-|14|TRBV13|TRBD2|TRBJ2-7
CASSGGTSAYEQYF
TGTGCCAGCAGCGGGGGGACTAGCGCCTACGAGCAGTACTTC